The 8 T cell receptor beta chains below were found in one sample sequenced in a study of identical twins. One entry per CDR3 protein, called by TCRdb with MiXCR from the 5' RACE reads. The repertoire holds approximately 700,000 distinct CDR3 sequences, with around 6% as singletons. What was sequenced was naive T cells sorted from blood. These receptors all stem from a man younger than 30 in good health.

V gene TRBV20-1 combines with J gene TRBJ2-3; 15 nucleotides align to TRBD2. Trimming at V came to 2 bases and at J to 5 bases, leaving 11 bases not matched to a gene. The length of the CDR3 is 18 residues. Per the germline V gene, CDR1 is DFQATT and CDR2 is SNEGSKA (reference sequence). The CDR3 DNA reads as TGCAGTGCTAGAAAAGGACTAGCGGGAGGGCCATTTGAAGATACGCAGTATTTT. This sequence encodes CSARKGLAGGPFEDTQYF.

This clonotype was observed a handful of times. The rearrangement uses TRBV30 and TRBJ1-3; D not certain. Looked up from germline, CDR1 is GTSNPN and CDR2 is SVGIG (reference sequence). The CDR3 length is 14 residues. CDR3 sequence (DNA): TGTGCGGCGAGGGCCCGAGCTCCTGTCGGCACCATATATTTT. This translates into CAARARAPVGTIYF.

This clonotype was counted many times. This chain uses TRBV20-1 with TRBJ1-3; no reliable D call. CDR3 length: 10 amino acids. Looked up from germline, CDR1 is DFQATT and CDR2 is SNEGSKA (reference sequence). The CDR3 reads CAENGNTIYF. The DNA for the CDR3 is TGCGCAGAGAATGGAAACACCATATATTTT.

The sample holds many counts of this clonotype. The chain carries TRBV20-1 and TRBJ2-5; D remains unclear. CDR3 length equals 12 residues. Trimming removed 2 bases at V and 4 bases at J, with 8 bases between. Germline loops: CDR1 DFQATT, CDR2 SNEGSKA (reference sequence). The CDR3 is CSARSGAETQYF. As DNA, the CDR3 is TGCAGTGCTAGATCCGGAGCAGAGACCCAGTACTTC.

The sample holds many counts of this clonotype. The V gene is TRBV11-2, the J gene TRBJ2-1; the D gene is possibly TRBD1 (6 bases). The CDR3 is made up of 12 amino acids. Germline CDR1 SGHAT, CDR2 FQNNGV. Trimming removed 5 bases from V and 15 bases from J, with 17 bases in between. The CDR3 DNA reads TGTGCCAGCAGCGGGGGCGGCCCCCGACTGTTCTTC. Encoded protein: CASSGGGPRLFF.

This clonotype occurred many times. CDR3 DNA sequence: TGTGCCAGTAGTATCGACCTTGAAGCTTTCTTT. Translating it yields CASSIDLEAFF. This rearrangement joins TRBV19 to TRBJ1-1, with D uncertain. Germline V gene data show CDR1 as LNHDA and CDR2 as SQIVND (reference sequence). This CDR3 region has 11 residues. The V end lost 3 bases, the J end lost 7 bases, and 6 bases lay between the germline ends.

V gene TRBV13 combines with J gene TRBJ1-4; D gene uncertain. V was cut by 5 bases and J by 6 bases, with 13 bases left in between. The length of the CDR3 is 14 residues. Germline assignment: CDR1 PRHDT and CDR2 FYEKMQ (reference sequence). The CDR3 loop is CASSQRSIDEKLFF. The CDR3 bases are TGTGCCAGCAGCCAAAGGTCTATCGATGAAAAACTGTTTTTT.

This clonotype was found a few times. This chain uses TRBV28 with TRBJ2-5, with a weak D call TRBD1 (5 bases). Trimming took 0 bases from V and 5 from J, leaving 25 bases between them. This CDR3 spans 19 amino acids. The V gene's germline CDR1 is MDHEN and CDR2 SYDVKM. CDR3 in amino acids: CASSLWDTPFDKVYETQYF. The CDR3 coding sequence is TGTGCCAGCAGTTTATGGGACACTCCGTTCGACAAGGTGTACGAGACCCAGTACTTC.